Each of the 25 T cell receptor beta chains below was sequenced from the same sample in a study of blood T cell repertoires in COVID-19 (dated by TCRdb to 2020 to 2022). The method was the immunoSEQ multiplex PCR assay. TCRdb holds this immuneACCESS table with in-frame rearrangements only. Some clones are missing; in checked studies, unresolved V genes explain under half, and the rest has no known cause. This sample has 40,000 to 50,000 clones in its table, and 80% to 90% of those were observed once. Of the sample, under 10% is held by the ten largest clones. Source material: peripheral blood. The source is a man aged 25-40 years with active or convalescent COVID-19.

V and J are TRBV5-1 and TRBJ1-6, with a tentative D call TRBD1 (5 bases). Germline V gene sequence: CDR1 SGHRS, CDR2 YFSETQ. The V gene lost 8 bases and the J gene lost 6 bases, with 15 bases spanning the gap. This CDR3 spans 14 amino acids. CDR3 sequence (DNA): TGCGCCAGTTCGGCGGGGGGGGTTAATTCACCCCTCCACTTT. Translating it yields CASSAGGVNSPLHF.

This clone was seen just once. The chain couples TRBV11-2 to TRBJ1-1; a possible D gene is TRBD1 (6 bases). Germline CDR1 SGHAT, CDR2 FQNNGV. Trimming pared 3 bases from V and 1 base from J, leaving 6 bases between. The CDR3 runs 13 residues. CDR3 protein: CASSFRGNTEAFF. Written as DNA, the CDR3 is TGTGCCAGCAGCTTCAGGGGGAACACTGAAGCTTTCTTT.

The V call is TRBV12-3 or TRBV12-4, the J call TRBJ2-1; 7 nucleotides align to TRBD2. V dropped 3 bases and J dropped 9; count of bases not matched to a gene: 2. CDR3 length equals 12 residues. The CDR3, as DNA: TGTGCCAGCAGTTTGGGACTATTTGAGCAGTTCTTC. Translating it yields CASSLGLFEQFF.

This rearrangement joins TRBV2 to TRBJ1-6; a possible D gene is TRBD1 (5 bases). The CDR3 length is 13 residues. CDR1 SNHLY and CDR2 FYNNEI come from the germline V gene. Trimming removed 6 bases at V and 10 bases at J, with 13 bases between. The CDR3 protein is CASSGGERSPLHF. For the CDR3, the DNA is TGTGCCAGCAGCGGGGGGGAGCGCTCACCCCTCCACTTT.

The J gene is TRBJ1-2, the V gene TRBV3-1 (or the pseudogene TRBV3-2); TRBD1 matches at 8 bases. V trimming: 4 bases; J trimming: 7 bases; junction bases outside the gene matches: 8. This CDR3 contains 14 residues. Germline loops: CDR1 LGHDT, CDR2 YNNKEL (reference sequence). CDR3 sequence: CASSPMTGVGGYTF. In DNA, the CDR3 is TGTGCCAGCAGCCCAATGACAGGGGTTGGTGGCTACACCTTC.

This clone has a handful of counts. The V gene is TRBV28, the J gene TRBJ1-1; possible D gene TRBD1, 5 bases. V was cut by 2 bases and J by 4 bases, with 11 bases left in between. Germline CDR1 and CDR2: MDHEN and SYDVKM. There are 14 residues in the CDR3. CDR3 sequence reads: CASSLRQGGTEAFF. CDR3 nucleotide sequence: TGTGCCAGCAGTTTAAGGCAGGGCGGCACTGAAGCTTTCTTT.

J is TRBJ2-3 and V is TRBV5-4, with TRBD2 as a possible D gene (5 bases). Germline V gene lookup returns CDR1 SGHNT and CDR2 YYREEE (reference sequence). The CDR3 totals 13 residues. Between the trimmed V and J ends, which lost 5 bases and 1 base, there was a span of 8 bases. In DNA, the CDR3 is TGTGCCAGCAGGACGAGGGGCACAGATACGCAGTATTTT. Residues: CASRTRGTDTQYF.

The table lists this clone with a few counts. This rearrangement joins TRBV5-1 to TRBJ1-6, with D uncertain. CDR3 size: 14 residues. With 4 bases removed from V and 7 bases from J, the gap between germline ends came to 12 bases. Germline lookup yields CDR1 SGHRS and CDR2 YFSETQ. This CDR3 is CASSLGGKNSPLHF. The CDR3 DNA sequence: TGCGCCAGCAGCCTTGGAGGGAAAAATTCACCCCTCCACTTT. Full variable domain (outside the CDR3, taken from reference TRBV5-1 and TRBJ1-6): KAGVTQTPRYLIKTRGQQVTLSCSPISGHRSVSWYQQTPGQGLQFLFEYFSETQRNKGNFPGRFSGRQFSNSRSEMNVSTLELGDSALYLCASSLGGKNSPLHFGNGTRLTVT.

The rearrangement links TRBV29-1 to TRBJ2-7; 7 nucleotides line up with TRBD2. CDR3 length: 13 amino acids. V gave up 7 bases and J gave up 2 bases; unmatched junction bases: 8. Germline lookup yields CDR1 SQVTM and CDR2 ANQGSEA. The CDR3 protein is CSARAGYTYEQYF. The CDR3 region has the DNA TGCAGCGCCCGAGCGGGGTATACCTACGAGCAGTACTTC.

The J gene is TRBJ1-5, the V gene TRBV10-3; TRBD1 matches at 9 bases. The germline V gene encodes CDR1 ENHRY and CDR2 SYGVKD. The CDR3 runs 14 residues. V gave up 4 bases and J gave up 5 bases; unmatched junction bases: 3. The CDR3 here is CAISARQGDQPQHF. In DNA form, the CDR3 reads TGTGCCATCAGTGCAAGACAGGGGGATCAGCCCCAGCATTTT.

The chain couples TRBV3-1 (or the pseudogene TRBV3-2) to TRBJ1-2; D uncertain. The germline V and J ends were trimmed by 1 base and 7 bases, with 16 bases remaining between them. The germline V gene has CDR1 LGHDT and CDR2 YNNKEL (reference sequence). The CDR3 runs to 15 residues. The DNA of the CDR3 is TGTGCCAGCAGCCAAGGGTCAGGTAAAAGTGGTGGCTACACCTTC. Protein: CASSQGSGKSGGYTF.

The chain joins TRBV5-4 to TRBJ2-3; 12 positions match TRBD2. J gave up 7 bases and V 5 bases, and 5 bases lay outside the gene matches. Germline loops: CDR1 SGHNT, CDR2 YYREEE (reference sequence). The CDR3 consists of 14 residues. This chain's CDR3 is CASRASGGAHTQYF. The DNA of the CDR3 is TGTGCCAGCAGGGCTAGCGGGGGGGCGCATACGCAGTATTTT.

The chain carries TRBV5-8 and TRBJ2-2; D not resolved. V was cut by 0 bases and J by 0 bases, with 9 bases left in between. Per germline, CDR1 SGHTS and CDR2 YDEGEE. This CDR3 contains 16 residues. The CDR3 is CASSLGRITNTGELFF. In nucleotides, the CDR3 is TGTGCCAGCAGCTTGGGGCGGATCACGAACACCGGGGAGCTGTTTTTT. Supplemented by reference TRBV5-8 and TRBJ2-2, the full variable domain reads EAGVTQSPTHLIKTRGQQATLRCSPISGHTSVYWYQQALGLGLQFLLWYDEGEERNRGNFPPRFSGRQFPNYSSELNVNALELEDSALYLCASSLGRITNTGELFFGEGSRLTVL.

The V and J genes are TRBV20-1 and TRBJ1-4; the D gene is possibly TRBD1 (5 bases). This CDR3 has 11 residues. V lost 5 bases, J lost 7 bases, and 8 bases lay in between. Germline V gene sequence: CDR1 DFQATT, CDR2 SNEGSKA (reference sequence). The CDR3 DNA reads as TGCAGTGCTCCTCAGGGTGAAAAACTGTTTTTT. This translates into CSAPQGEKLFF.

The V and J genes are TRBV29-1 and TRBJ1-3, with D possibly being TRBD1 (6 bases). CDR1 is SQVTM, CDR2 ANQGSEA, per germline. The V end was cut by 3 bases, the J end by 0 bases, with 12 bases between. The CDR3 is 15 amino acids. CDR3 nucleotide sequence: TGCAGCGTTGATACAGGGCCCGTCTCTGGAAACACCATATATTTT. Translated, it gives CSVDTGPVSGNTIYF.

This chain links TRBV6-5 with TRBJ1-3; 7 nucleotides agree with TRBD1. The CDR3 is made up of 15 amino acids. V lost 6 bases and J lost 0; bases outside the gene matches: 5. Germline lookup yields CDR1 MNHEY and CDR2 SVGAGI. This CDR3 is CASSQDRNSGNTIYF. The CDR3 coding sequence is TGTGCCAGCAGCCAGGACAGGAACTCTGGAAACACCATATATTTT.

V usage is TRBV12-5 and J usage is TRBJ2-2, with a weak D call TRBD1 (5 bases). The V end lost 2 bases, the J end lost 5 bases, and 12 bases lay between the germline ends. The CDR3 contains 15 residues. Germline CDR1 and CDR2: LGHNT and FRNRAP. Here the CDR3 reads CASGLYSGLTGELFF. The DNA of the CDR3 is TGTGCTAGTGGTTTGTATTCAGGGCTAACCGGGGAGCTGTTTTTT.

The J gene is TRBJ1-3, the V gene TRBV7-2, with no clear D. Between the trimmed V and J ends, which lost 2 bases and 4 bases, there was a span of 3 bases. The CDR3 loop spans 12 amino acids. CDR1 is SGHTA, CDR2 FQGNSA, per germline. CDR3 coding DNA: TGTGCCAGCAGCTTACAGGGAAACACCATATATTTT. Translated, it gives CASSLQGNTIYF. Variable domain in full (rest from reference TRBV7-2 and TRBJ1-3): GAGVSQSPSNKVTEKGKDVELRCDPISGHTALYWYRQSLGQGLEFLIYFQGNSAPDKSGLPSDRFSAERTGGSVSTLTIQRTQQEDSAVYLCASSLQGNTIYFGEGSWLTVV.

The V call is TRBV20-1, the J call TRBJ2-2; weak D call: TRBD2 (5 bases). In germline, CDR1 is DFQATT, CDR2 SNEGSKA (reference sequence). Trimming removed 6 bases from V and 6 bases from J, with 8 bases in between. CDR3 length: 11 amino acids. The CDR3 DNA sequence: TGCAGTGCGGTAGCGTCCGGGGAGCTGTTTTTT. As protein: CSAVASGELFF.

The chain joins TRBV19 to TRBJ1-1, with 7 bases matching TRBD1. The J segment lost 1 base and the V segment lost 5 bases, leaving 16 bases of the junction unmatched. The V gene's germline CDR1 is LNHDA and CDR2 SQIVND (reference sequence). This CDR3 is 18 amino acids long. For the CDR3, the DNA is TGTGCCAGTAGTCCCTACCCTTCTGTCGACAGGGCGAACACTGAAGCTTTCTTT. This codes for CASSPYPSVDRANTEAFF.

The genes are TRBV20-1 and TRBJ1-1; 8 positions agree with TRBD1. The CDR3 covers 16 residues. CDR1 and CDR2 from the germline V gene are DFQATT and SNEGSKA (reference sequence). V gave up 3 bases and J gave up 6 bases; unmatched junction bases: 15. This CDR3 reads CSASFSAGQGAAEAFF. CDR3 in DNA: TGCAGTGCTAGTTTCAGTGCGGGCCAGGGGGCTGCTGAAGCTTTCTTT.

The rearrangement uses TRBV2 and TRBJ1-6, with 9 positions matching TRBD1. V dropped 6 bases and J dropped 9; count of bases not matched to a gene: 6. The CDR3 length is 14 residues. Germline loops: CDR1 SNHLY, CDR2 FYNNEI. CDR3 DNA sequence: TGTGCCAGCAGGTCCGGGACAGGGAGTTCACCCCTCCACTTT. Amino acid sequence: CASRSGTGSSPLHF.

The chain carries TRBV12-3 or TRBV12-4 and TRBJ2-5; 12 nucleotides line up with TRBD2. The CDR3 is 13 residues long. V lost 6 bases to trimming and J lost 5 bases; unmatched junction nucleotides: 1. The CDR3 nucleotides are TGTGCCAGCAGCCTAGCGGGGGGGGAGACCCAGTACTTC. Amino acid sequence: CASSLAGGETQYF.

The chain joins TRBV18 to TRBJ2-7; tentatively, D is TRBD2 (6 bases). CDR3 size: 14 residues. The V gene's germline CDR1 is KGHSH and CDR2 LQKENI. Trimming stripped 3 bases from V and 5 bases from J, with 14 bases between. DNA of the CDR3: TGTGCCAGCTCACCGATGGGAGGAACCGACGAGCAGTACTTC. Its protein is CASSPMGGTDEQYF.

This clone turned up a few times. V and J are TRBV2 and TRBJ2-7; 8 nucleotides match TRBD1. Germline V CDR1 and CDR2: SNHLY, FYNNEI. CDR3 size: 15 residues. V shed 5 bases and J 2 bases; nucleotides not matched to a gene: 8. This chain's CDR3 is CASSQDRAATYEQYV. The CDR3 bases are TGTGCCAGCAGTCAGGACAGGGCGGCGACCTACGAGCAGTACGTC.